The 2 T cell receptor beta chains in this list originate from one sample, sequenced in a study of cytomegalovirus exposure and HLA in healthy donors. Profiled with immunoSEQ multiplex PCR; TCRdb holds only in-frame clones, not every one. Among approximately 88,000 clones listed, approximately 96% were seen once. Sequences were obtained from PBMCs. The source of these receptors is a woman under 30 in good health and CMV-seronegative.

The J gene is TRBJ2-1, the V gene TRBV10-3, with 14 bases matching TRBD2. Germline V gene data show CDR1 as ENHRY and CDR2 as SYGVKD. V lost 4 bases to trimming and J lost 7 bases; unmatched junction nucleotides: 6. This CDR3 contains 16 residues. In DNA form, the CDR3 reads TGTGCCATCAGTGGTGGGACTAGCGGGAGTTGGAATGAGCAGTTCTTC. Its translation is CAISGGTSGSWNEQFF.

The chain is built from TRBV10-2 and TRBJ1-3; possible D gene TRBD1, 5 bases. This CDR3 comprises 17 residues. The germline V gene encodes CDR1 WSHSY and CDR2 SAAADI. Trimming stripped 3 bases from V and 0 bases from J, with 15 bases between. The CDR3 here is CASSDAGSTDSGNTIYF. The CDR3 nucleotides are TGCGCCAGCAGTGACGCAGGGTCGACGGACTCTGGAAACACCATATATTTT.